A selection of T cell receptor beta chains follows, all from one sample in a study of shared clonotypes between healthy human individuals. TCRdb's table, derived via immunoSEQ multiplex PCR, lists solely in-frame clones and lacks some. The profile shows about 2.4 million clones, under 95% of them singletons. Sequenced sample: naive CD4+ T cells from PBMCs. The receptor set was obtained from a man aged 18 to 30 in good health. Some clones in this sample may be carry-over from other donors' samples. Both conserved end residues are part of each CDR3. The order of the fields is V gene, J gene, CDR3 protein.

V: TRBV18; J: TRBJ1-2; CDR3: CASSPGGGGEGNYGYTF
V: TRBV4-2; J: TRBJ2-4; CDR3: CASSQDLGSARQKNIQYF
V: TRBV5-1; J: TRBJ1-1; CDR3: CASSYTGFAFF
V: TRBV9; J: TRBJ2-3; CDR3: CASSLRGTDTQYF
V: TRBV18; J: TRBJ1-1; CDR3: CASSSLGTEAFF
V: TRBV11-3; J: TRBJ2-2; CDR3: CASSLVRSGRNTGELFF
V: TRBV7-2; J: TRBJ2-7; CDR3: CASSSGGGRALTVHF
V: TRBV28; J: TRBJ2-7; CDR3: CASTSRGSGEQYF
V: TRBV28; J: TRBJ1-4; CDR3: CASTQGGPNEKLFF
V: TRBV30; J: TRBJ2-1; CDR3: CAWSVGAVYNEQFF
V: TRBV6-1; J: TRBJ2-7; CDR3: CASSGSATAWEQYF
V: TRBV19; J: TRBJ2-7; CDR3: CASSQRESYEQYF
V: TRBV5-1; J: TRBJ2-2; CDR3: CASSALAGKDGELFF
V: TRBV11-1; J: TRBJ1-2; CDR3: CASSLRGQTYGYTF
V: TRBV27; J: TRBJ1-2; CDR3: CASSFSPGGHGYTF
V: TRBV2; J: TRBJ2-1; CDR3: CASSELATKFF
V: TRBV5-1; J: TRBJ2-1; CDR3: CASSRDRASYNEQFF
V: TRBV29-1; J: TRBJ2-7; CDR3: CSARTSGYYEQYF
V: TRBV30; J: TRBJ1-4; CDR3: CAWRGQSLEKLFF
V: TRBV19; J: TRBJ2-3; CDR3: CASSIGRGDHTQYF
V: TRBV10-1; J: TRBJ2-2; CDR3: CASSESRWTGELFF
V: TRBV5-6; J: TRBJ1-1; CDR3: CASSPTMAGHRGAEAFF
V: TRBV28; J: TRBJ1-6; CDR3: CASSQQGSRNSPLHF
V: TRBV29-1; J: TRBJ1-5; CDR3: CSVVGTGGPDQPQHF
V: TRBV30; J: TRBJ2-3; CDR3: CAWIGEGGSTDTQYF
V: TRBV20-1; J: TRBJ2-7; CDR3: CSARTGTEQYF